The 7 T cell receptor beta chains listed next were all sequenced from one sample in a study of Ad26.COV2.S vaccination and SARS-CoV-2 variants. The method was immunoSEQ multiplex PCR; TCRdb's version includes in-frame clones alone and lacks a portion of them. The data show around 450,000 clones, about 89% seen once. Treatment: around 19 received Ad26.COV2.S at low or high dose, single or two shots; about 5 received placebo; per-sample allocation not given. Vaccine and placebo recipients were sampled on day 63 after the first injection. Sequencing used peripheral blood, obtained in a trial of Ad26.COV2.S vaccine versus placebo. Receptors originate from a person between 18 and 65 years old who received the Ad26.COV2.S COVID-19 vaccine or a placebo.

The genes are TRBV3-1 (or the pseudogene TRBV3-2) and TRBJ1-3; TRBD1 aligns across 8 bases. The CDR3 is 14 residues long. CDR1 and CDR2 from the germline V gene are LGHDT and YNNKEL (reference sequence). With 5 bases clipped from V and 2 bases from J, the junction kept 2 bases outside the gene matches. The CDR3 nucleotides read TGTGCCAGCAGCTACAGGGGGACTGGAAACACCATATATTTT. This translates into CASSYRGTGNTIYF.

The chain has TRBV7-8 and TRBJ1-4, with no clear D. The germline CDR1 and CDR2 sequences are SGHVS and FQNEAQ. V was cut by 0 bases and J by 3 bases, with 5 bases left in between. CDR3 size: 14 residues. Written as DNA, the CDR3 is TGTGCCAGCAGCTTAGCGTCCCCTAATGAAAAACTGTTTTTT. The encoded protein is CASSLASPNEKLFF.

In DNA form, the CDR3 reads TGTGCCAGCAGTTCAAGCCCTGGAAACACCATATATTTT. It translates to CASSSSPGNTIYF. This chain connects TRBV11-2 to TRBJ1-3, with D uncertain. CDR3 length: 13 residues. Trimming shortened V by 6 bases and J by 2 bases, and 8 bases separated the two germline ends. Germline V gene sequence: CDR1 SGHAT, CDR2 FQNNGV.

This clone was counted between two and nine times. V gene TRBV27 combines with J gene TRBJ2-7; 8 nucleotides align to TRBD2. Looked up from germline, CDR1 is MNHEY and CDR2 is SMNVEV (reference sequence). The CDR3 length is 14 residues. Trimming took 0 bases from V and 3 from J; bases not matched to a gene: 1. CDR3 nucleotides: TGTGCCAGCAGTTTATCAACTAGCGGCTACGAGCAGTACTTC. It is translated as CASSLSTSGYEQYF.

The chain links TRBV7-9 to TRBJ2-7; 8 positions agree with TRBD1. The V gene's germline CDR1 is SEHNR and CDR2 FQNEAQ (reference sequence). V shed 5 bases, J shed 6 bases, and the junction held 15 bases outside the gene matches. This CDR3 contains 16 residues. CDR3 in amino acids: CASSPPGGALPLEQYF. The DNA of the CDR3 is TGTGCCAGCAGCCCCCCAGGGGGCGCGTTACCCCTCGAGCAGTACTTC. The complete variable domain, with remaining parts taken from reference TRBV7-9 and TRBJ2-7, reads DTGVSQNPRHKITKRGQNVTFRCDPISEHNRLYWYRQTLGQGPEFLTYFQNEAQLEKSRLLSDRFSAERPKGSFSTLEIQRTEQGDSAMYLCASSPPGGALPLEQYFGPGTRLTVT.

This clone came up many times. CDR3 loop: CASSAQGAGGYTF. Here the CDR3 DNA reads TGTGCCAGCAGTGCGCAGGGGGCTGGCGGCTACACCTTC. The chain uses TRBV12-3 or TRBV12-4 and TRBJ1-2; 8 positions match TRBD1. This CDR3 is built from 13 residues. J gave up 8 bases and V 5 bases, and 7 bases lay outside the gene matches.

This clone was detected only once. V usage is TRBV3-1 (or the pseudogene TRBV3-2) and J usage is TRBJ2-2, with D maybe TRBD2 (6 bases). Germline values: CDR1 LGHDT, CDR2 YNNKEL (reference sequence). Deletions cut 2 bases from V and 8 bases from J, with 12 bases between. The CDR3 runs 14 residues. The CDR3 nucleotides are TGTGCCAGCAGCCAACGGGGGTCTGGGGGGGAGCTGTTTTTT. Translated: CASSQRGSGGELFF.